This passage covers 5 T cell receptor beta chains from one sample sequenced in a study of blood T cell repertoires in COVID-19. Assay used: immunoSEQ multiplex PCR; TCRdb lists only in-frame clones, some missing. The repertoire holds about 140,000 clones, around 90% seen once, with 2.5% to 3% in the top ten. Material: peripheral blood. All receptors come from a human donor with COVID-19, enrolled during active disease. The donor label of this sample is uncertain.

J is TRBJ2-3 and V is TRBV12-3 or TRBV12-4; 7 nucleotides line up with TRBD1. This CDR3 is 13 amino acids long. V dropped 4 bases and J dropped 6; count of bases not matched to a gene: 4. For the CDR3, the DNA is TGTGCCAGCAGTTCGTCACAGGGGGATACGCAGTATTTT. Translation gives CASSSSQGDTQYF.

CDR3 DNA sequence: TGTGCCAGCACTAACCTTGGGGGGACCGGGGAGCTGTTTTTT. Its protein product is CASTNLGGTGELFF. The chain carries TRBV2 and TRBJ2-2; D possibly corresponds to TRBD2 (6 bases). The CDR3 loop spans 14 amino acids. The V end lost 7 bases, the J end lost 5 bases, and 14 bases lay between the germline ends. The germline CDR1 and CDR2 sequences are SNHLY and FYNNEI.

This sequence joins TRBV11-2 and TRBJ2-2, with TRBD1 matching over 12 bases. The germline V gene has CDR1 SGHAT and CDR2 FQNNGV. This CDR3 region has 16 residues. Unmatched junction bases numbered 6, after V lost 4 bases and J lost 6 bases. CDR3 in DNA: TGTGCCAGCAGCTCGCTCCGGGACAGGGGGCCCGGGGAGCTGTTTTTT. Translated, it gives CASSSLRDRGPGELFF.

CDR3 protein: CASRPGLDNEQFF. The CDR3 DNA reads TGTGCCAGCAGACCCGGACTGGACAATGAGCAGTTCTTC. The J gene is TRBJ2-1, the V gene TRBV12-3 or TRBV12-4; tentatively, D is TRBD2 (5 bases). V was cut by 6 bases and J by 5 bases, with 11 bases left in between. CDR3 length equals 13 residues.

J is TRBJ2-2 and V is TRBV10-3; D is perhaps TRBD1 (6 bases). Per germline, CDR1 ENHRY and CDR2 SYGVKD. The V and J ends lost 6 bases and 3 bases respectively, with 14 bases between them. The CDR3 runs to 15 residues. CDR3 DNA: TGTGCCATCAGCCTAACGACAGGAGACACCGGGGAGCTGTTTTTT. Encoded protein: CAISLTTGDTGELFF.